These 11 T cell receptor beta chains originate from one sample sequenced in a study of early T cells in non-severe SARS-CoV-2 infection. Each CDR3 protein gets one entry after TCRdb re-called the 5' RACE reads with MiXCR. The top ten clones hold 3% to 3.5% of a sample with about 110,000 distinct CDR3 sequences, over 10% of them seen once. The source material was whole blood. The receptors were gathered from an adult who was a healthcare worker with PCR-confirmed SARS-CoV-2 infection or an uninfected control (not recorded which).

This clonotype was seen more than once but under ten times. CDR3 sequence: CSARVDRRNTGELFF. The CDR3 nucleotides are TGCAGTGCTAGAGTGGACAGGCGGAACACCGGGGAGCTGTTTTTT. J is TRBJ2-2 and V is TRBV20-1, with 7 positions matching TRBD1. The J segment lost 1 base and the V segment lost 1 base, leaving 3 bases of the junction unmatched. Germline CDR1 and CDR2: DFQATT and SNEGSKA (reference sequence). This CDR3 has 15 amino acids.

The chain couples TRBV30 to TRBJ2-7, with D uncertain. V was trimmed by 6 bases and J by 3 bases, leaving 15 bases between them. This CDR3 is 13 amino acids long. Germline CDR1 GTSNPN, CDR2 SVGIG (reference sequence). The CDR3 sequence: CACRTQQLYEQYF. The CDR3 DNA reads TGTGCCTGTCGAACCCAACAACTCTACGAGCAGTACTTC.

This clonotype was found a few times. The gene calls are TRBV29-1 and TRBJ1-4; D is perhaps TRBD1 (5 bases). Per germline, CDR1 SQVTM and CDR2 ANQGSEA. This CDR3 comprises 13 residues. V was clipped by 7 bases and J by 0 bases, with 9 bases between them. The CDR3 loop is CSAGGTTNEKLFF. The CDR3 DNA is TGCAGCGCGGGGGGGACAACTAATGAAAAACTGTTTTTT.

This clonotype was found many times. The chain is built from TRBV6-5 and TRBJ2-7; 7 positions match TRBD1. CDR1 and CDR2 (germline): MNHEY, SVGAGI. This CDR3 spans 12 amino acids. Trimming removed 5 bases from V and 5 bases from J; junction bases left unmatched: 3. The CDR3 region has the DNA TGTGCCAGCAGTGACAGGGACGACGAGCAGTACTTC. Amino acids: CASSDRDDEQYF.

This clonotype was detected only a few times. CDR3 sequence reads: CSARDGQNNEQFF. CDR3 DNA: TGCAGCGCCCGGGACGGACAAAACAATGAGCAGTTCTTC. V gene TRBV29-1 combines with J gene TRBJ2-1, with D perhaps given as TRBD1 or TRBD2 (5 bases each). The CDR3 totals 13 residues. The V gene lost 7 bases and the J gene lost 5 bases, with 15 bases spanning the gap. The germline V gene has CDR1 SQVTM and CDR2 ANQGSEA.

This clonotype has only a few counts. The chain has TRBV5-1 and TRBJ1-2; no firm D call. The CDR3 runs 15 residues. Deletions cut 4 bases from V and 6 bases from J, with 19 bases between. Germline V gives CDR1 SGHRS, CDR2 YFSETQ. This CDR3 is CASSPPGRWSDGYTF. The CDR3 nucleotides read TGCGCCAGCAGCCCACCGGGCAGGTGGTCGGATGGCTACACCTTC.

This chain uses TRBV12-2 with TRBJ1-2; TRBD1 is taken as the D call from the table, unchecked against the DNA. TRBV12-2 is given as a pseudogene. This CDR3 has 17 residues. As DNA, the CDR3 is TGTGCAAGTCGCCTCTGGGACAGCCTGCCCAGCCTCTTCGGCTACACCTTC. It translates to CASRLWDSLPSLFGYTF.

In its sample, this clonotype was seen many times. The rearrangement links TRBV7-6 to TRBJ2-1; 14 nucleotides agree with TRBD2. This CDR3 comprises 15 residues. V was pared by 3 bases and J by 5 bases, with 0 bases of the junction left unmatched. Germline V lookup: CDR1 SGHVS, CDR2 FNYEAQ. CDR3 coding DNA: TGTGCCAGCAGCTTGACTAGCGGGAGGGACAATGAGCAGTTCTTC. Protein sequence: CASSLTSGRDNEQFF. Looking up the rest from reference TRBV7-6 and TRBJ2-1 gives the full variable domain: GAGVSQSPRYKVTKRGQDVALRCDPISGHVSLYWYRQALGQGPEFLTYFNYEAQQDKSGLPNDRFSAERPEGSISTLTIQRTEQRDSAMYRCASSLTSGRDNEQFFGPGTRLTVL.

The CDR3 DNA sequence: TGTGCCAGCGATACTGCGAACACTGAAGCTTTCTTT. Protein product: CASDTANTEAFF. V is TRBV28 and J is TRBJ1-1; no definite D call. This CDR3 comprises 12 residues. Germline V gives CDR1 MDHEN, CDR2 SYDVKM. Trimming took 8 bases from V and 1 from J, leaving 8 bases between them.

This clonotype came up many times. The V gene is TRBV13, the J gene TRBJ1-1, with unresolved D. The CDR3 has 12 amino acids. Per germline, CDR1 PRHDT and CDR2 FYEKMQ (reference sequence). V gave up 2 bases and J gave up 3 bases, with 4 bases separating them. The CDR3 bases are TGTGCCAGCAGCTTACGGGACACTGAAGCTTTCTTT. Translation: CASSLRDTEAFF.

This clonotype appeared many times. CDR3 sequence (DNA): TGTGCCAGCAGTGAAGTTATTTTTCGGAATTATGAGCAGTTCTTC. It translates to CASSEVIFRNYEQFF. This sequence joins TRBV6-1 and TRBJ2-1, with D uncertain. This CDR3 is 15 amino acids long. Germline V lookup: CDR1 MNHNS, CDR2 SASEGT. Trimming left V 1 base short and J 8 bases short, with 15 bases between.